Shown below are 27 T cell receptor beta chains from a single sample sequenced in a study of blood T cell repertoires in COVID-19. This table comes from immunoSEQ multiplex PCR, and its TCRdb copy is limited to in-frame clones, with some not included. The table has roughly 360,000 clones, more than 65% seen once. Sequenced input: peripheral blood. The receptors shown here come from a human donor with acute or convalescent COVID-19. The donor label of this sample is uncertain.

This rearrangement joins TRBV18 to TRBJ1-5; D remains unclear. V was trimmed by 2 bases and J by 13 bases, leaving 15 bases between them. The CDR3 covers 13 residues. In germline, CDR1 is KGHSH, CDR2 LQKENI. This chain's CDR3 is CASSPDTGSLQHF. As DNA, the CDR3 is TGTGCCAGCTCACCAGACACGGGAAGCCTGCAGCATTTT.

The chain combines TRBV18 with TRBJ1-2, with 8 bases lining up with TRBD1. The CDR3 is 14 residues long. J was trimmed by 7 bases and V by 6 bases; bases with no gene match: 10. The germline CDR1 and CDR2 sequences are KGHSH and LQKENI. CDR3 protein: CASSGDRGAVGYTF. CDR3 bases: TGTGCCAGCTCCGGCGACAGGGGAGCGGTTGGCTACACCTTC.

The V gene is TRBV5-1, the J gene TRBJ1-2; the match to TRBD1 covers 8 bases. The CDR3 covers 14 residues. CDR1 and CDR2 from the germline V gene are SGHRS and YFSETQ. Trimming at V came to 4 bases and at J to 3 bases, leaving 5 bases not matched to a gene. The CDR3 DNA reads as TGCGCCAGCAGCATGATGACAGGGGACTATGGCTACACCTTC. It yields the protein CASSMMTGDYGYTF.

J is TRBJ2-2 and V is TRBV5-1; TRBD2 matches at 9 bases. Per germline, CDR1 SGHRS and CDR2 YFSETQ. V was pared by 2 bases and J by 4 bases, with 6 bases of the junction left unmatched. This CDR3 is 16 amino acids long. In nucleotides, the CDR3 is TGCGCCAGCAGCTTCCCTAGCGGGACACCCACCGGGGAGCTGTTTTTT. Translated, it gives CASSFPSGTPTGELFF.

This chain connects TRBV24-1 to TRBJ2-3; 10 bases are shared with TRBD1. The trim removed 4 bases at V and 4 bases at J, leaving 4 bases unmatched. The CDR3 sequence is 15 residues long. Per germline, CDR1 KGHDR and CDR2 SFDVKD. CDR3 sequence (DNA): TGTGCCACCAGTGAGTCGGGACAGGGGCCAGATACGCAGTATTTT. Amino acids: CATSESGQGPDTQYF.

The chain is built from TRBV2 and TRBJ2-3; the match to TRBD2 covers 8 bases. Germline-derived CDR1 and CDR2 are SNHLY and FYNNEI. The CDR3 covers 14 residues. With V trimmed by 7 bases and J by 2 bases, 5 bases remained unmatched. DNA of the CDR3: TGTGCCAGCACCCGGGGGGGACACACAGATACGCAGTATTTT. It translates to CASTRGGHTDTQYF. The whole variable domain, filled in from reference TRBV2 and TRBJ2-3, reads EPEVTQTPSHQVTQMGQEVILRCVPISNHLYFYWYRQILGQKVEFLVSFYNNEISEKSEIFDDQFSVERPDGSNFTLKIRSTKLEDSAMYFCASTRGGHTDTQYFGPGTRLTVL.

The rearrangement uses TRBV3-1 (or the pseudogene TRBV3-2) and TRBJ1-2, with 7 bases lining up with TRBD1. Germline CDR1 reads LGHDT; CDR2 reads YNNKEL (reference sequence). This CDR3 comprises 14 residues. The junction had 14 bases not matched to a gene; V was cut back by 4 bases and J by 12 bases. In DNA, the CDR3 is TGTGCCAGCAGCCCTCACCGGGACAGTGCCCCCCACACCTTC. Amino acid sequence: CASSPHRDSAPHTF.

This clone was seen a single time. The chain employs TRBV19 and TRBJ2-2, with 7 bases aligning to TRBD2. The CDR3 is 15 residues long. Per germline, CDR1 LNHDA and CDR2 SQIVND (reference sequence). Germline trimming cut 4 bases from V and 7 bases from J; bases unmatched to any gene: 9. In DNA form, the CDR3 reads TGTGCCAGTAGTAAGACTAGCAGGTGGGGCGGGGAGCTGTTTTTT. Protein product: CASSKTSRWGGELFF. Full variable domain (remainder filled in from reference TRBV19 and TRBJ2-2): DGGITQSPKYLFRKEGQNVTLSCEQNLNHDAMYWYRQDPGQGLRLIYYSQIVNDFQKGDIAEGYSVSREKKESFPLTVTSAQKNPTAFYLCASSKTSRWGGELFFGEGSRLTVL.

V gene TRBV3-1 (or the pseudogene TRBV3-2) combines with J gene TRBJ2-7; 8 positions agree with TRBD2. V lost 0 bases, J lost 4 bases, and 5 bases stayed unmatched. CDR1 and CDR2 from the germline V gene are LGHDT and YNNKEL (reference sequence). This CDR3 is 15 amino acids long. The CDR3 protein is CASSQEGSGRYEQYF. The CDR3 nucleotides read TGTGCCAGCAGCCAAGAGGGCAGCGGGAGATACGAGCAGTACTTC.

This chain joins TRBV27 and TRBJ1-2; 7 bases are a match to TRBD1. This CDR3 comprises 15 residues. Trimming took 2 bases from V and 4 from J; bases not matched to a gene: 7. Germline V gives CDR1 MNHEY, CDR2 SMNVEV (reference sequence). The CDR3: CASSLARGGFYGYTF. For the CDR3, the DNA is TGTGCCAGCAGTTTAGCCAGAGGGGGCTTCTATGGCTACACCTTC.

The chain links TRBV11-2 to TRBJ2-1; D may be TRBD1 (6 bases). CDR1 and CDR2 (germline): SGHAT, FQNNGV. V was cut by 0 bases and J by 6 bases, with 9 bases left in between. CDR3 length: 14 residues. The CDR3 sequence is CASSLEGAGNEQFF. The DNA of the CDR3 is TGTGCCAGCAGCTTAGAGGGGGCCGGCAATGAGCAGTTCTTC.

This clone has a handful of counts. The V and J genes are TRBV18 and TRBJ2-1, with TRBD2 matching over 8 bases. There are 16 residues in the CDR3. Germline V CDR1 and CDR2: KGHSH, LQKENI. V gave up 4 bases and J gave up 3 bases; unmatched junction bases: 8. CDR3: CASSLLGLAGYNEQFF. The DNA of the CDR3 is TGTGCCAGCTCACTTCTCGGCCTAGCGGGCTACAATGAGCAGTTCTTC.

V gene TRBV3-1 (or the pseudogene TRBV3-2) combines with J gene TRBJ2-1; 11 bases map to TRBD2. V dropped 4 bases and J dropped 5; count of bases not matched to a gene: 4. Germline CDR1 is LGHDT and CDR2 is YNNKEL (reference sequence). The CDR3 is 15 amino acids. CDR3 sequence: CASSPLAGVNNEQFF. The CDR3 region has the DNA TGTGCCAGCAGCCCACTAGCGGGGGTAAACAATGAGCAGTTCTTC.

The J gene is TRBJ1-2, the V gene TRBV18, with TRBD1 matching 8 bases. Germline V lookup: CDR1 KGHSH, CDR2 LQKENI. The CDR3 length is 15 residues. With V trimmed by 6 bases and J by 3 bases, 9 bases remained unmatched. In DNA form, the CDR3 reads TGTGCCAGCTCGCCTACCAGGGGGCTAGACTATGGCTACACCTTC. It specifies CASSPTRGLDYGYTF.

The V and J genes are TRBV7-6 and TRBJ1-5; TRBD1 is a possible D gene (6 bases). This CDR3 has 12 amino acids. CDR1 is SGHVS, CDR2 FNYEAQ, per germline. Trimming removed 4 bases at V and 7 bases at J, with 8 bases between. The CDR3 bases are TGTGCCAGCAGCTCTACAGGGCAGCCCCAGCATTTT. It is translated as CASSSTGQPQHF.

The rearrangement uses TRBV19 and TRBJ1-2, with 8 bases matching TRBD1. The CDR3 sequence is 15 residues long. The V gene's germline CDR1 is LNHDA and CDR2 SQIVND (reference sequence). Germline trimming cut 5 bases from V and 8 bases from J; bases unmatched to any gene: 13. For the CDR3, the DNA is TGTGCCAGTAGTTTGAGGAGGACAGGGATGGGCGGCTACACCTTC. Protein sequence: CASSLRRTGMGGYTF.

The chain joins TRBV28 to TRBJ1-5; possibly TRBD1 for D (5 bases). V was pared by 9 bases and J by 4 bases, with 22 bases between. This CDR3 comprises 16 residues. Germline V gene sequence: CDR1 MDHEN, CDR2 SYDVKM. The CDR3 bases are TGTGCCAGTTGGGCGTTGGGTGGTAGGACAAATCAGCCCCAGCATTTT. This codes for CASWALGGRTNQPQHF.

This clone is a singleton in its sample. The chain employs TRBV27 and TRBJ1-6; TRBD1 is a possible D gene (6 bases). V lost 2 bases and J lost 4, with 9 bases in between. This CDR3 region has 15 residues. CDR1 and CDR2 from the germline V gene are MNHEY and SMNVEV (reference sequence). CDR3 region: CASSLRGQYNSPLHF. CDR3 bases: TGTGCCAGCAGTTTAAGAGGACAGTATAATTCACCCCTCCACTTT.

This clone came up a few times. V is TRBV18 and J is TRBJ1-1; D call uncertain. Germline V gives CDR1 KGHSH, CDR2 LQKENI. V was shortened by 6 bases and J by 1 base, with 18 bases between the two germline ends. There are 16 residues in the CDR3. The CDR3 loop is CASSPSMLSTNTEAFF. The CDR3 DNA sequence: TGTGCCAGCTCTCCTTCCATGTTGAGCACGAACACTGAAGCTTTCTTT.

This clone has a handful of counts. The sample holds other DNA sequences that translate to the same CDR3. The chain has TRBV27 and TRBJ1-6; 8 bases line up with TRBD1. The length of the CDR3 is 15 residues. The V and J ends lost 0 bases and 9 bases, in that order; junction bases with no gene match: 4. Germline V gene lookup returns CDR1 MNHEY and CDR2 SMNVEV (reference sequence). CDR3 DNA: TGTGCCAGCAGTTTATCCGGGACAGGTGGTTCACCCCTCCACTTT. It codes for CASSLSGTGGSPLHF.

The table lists this clone with a few counts. The J gene is TRBJ1-5, the V gene TRBV7-5; the D call in the table, TRBD1, was not verified against the DNA. TRBV7-5 is recorded as a pseudogene. CDR3 length equals 14 residues. The CDR3 DNA reads TGTGTCAGAAGCTATACAGGTCCCAATCAGCCCCAGCATTTT. This encodes CVRSYTGPNQPQHF.

This rearrangement joins TRBV5-6 to TRBJ2-7; the D is unclear. This CDR3 region has 14 residues. Trimming shortened V by 4 bases and J by 5 bases, and 16 bases separated the two germline ends. The germline CDR1 and CDR2 sequences are SGHDT and YYEEEE. DNA for the CDR3: TGTGCCAGCAGCATCCTTTCTATCCCGGACGAGCAGTACTTC. Protein: CASSILSIPDEQYF.

The gene calls are TRBV20-1 and TRBJ1-1, with D unclear. Between the trimmed V and J ends, which lost 3 bases and 1 base, there was a span of 15 bases. Germline V CDR1 and CDR2: DFQATT, SNEGSKA (reference sequence). The CDR3 has 15 residues. The DNA for the CDR3 is TGCAGTGCTAGTAGCCACCCAGGTGGGAACACTGAAGCTTTCTTT. The encoded protein is CSASSHPGGNTEAFF.

J is TRBJ2-4 and V is TRBV3-1 (or the pseudogene TRBV3-2); D gene unclear. The V and J ends lost 6 bases and 0 bases respectively, with 12 bases between them. The CDR3 runs 15 residues. Germline V gene data show CDR1 as LGHDT and CDR2 as YNNKEL (reference sequence). The CDR3 DNA follows: TGTGCCAGCAGTGACAACGCGTTAGCCAAAAACATTCAGTACTTC. Its translation: CASSDNALAKNIQYF.

The chain uses TRBV5-6 and TRBJ1-2; 9 nucleotides align to TRBD1. This CDR3 region has 15 residues. Germline V CDR1 and CDR2: SGHDT, YYEEEE. J gave up 3 bases and V 4 bases, and 7 bases lay outside the gene matches. CDR3 region: CASSHGQGYYYGYTF. Here the CDR3 DNA reads TGTGCCAGCAGCCACGGACAGGGGTATTACTATGGCTACACCTTC. Together with reference TRBV5-6 and TRBJ1-2, the CDR3 gives the full variable domain: DAGVTQSPTHLIKTRGQQVTLRCSPKSGHDTVSWYQQALGQGPQFIFQYYEEEERQRGNFPDRFSGHQFPNYSSELNVNALLLGDSALYLCASSHGQGYYYGYTFGSGTRLTVV.

This rearrangement joins TRBV25-1 to TRBJ1-2; possible D gene TRBD1, 6 bases. Trimming left V 1 base short and J 9 bases short, with 18 bases between. Germline V gives CDR1 MGHDK, CDR2 SYGVNS. This CDR3 is 15 amino acids long. Here the CDR3 reads CASSELSQGFACYTF. The DNA of the CDR3 is TGTGCCAGCAGTGAATTGAGTCAGGGGTTCGCTTGCTACACCTTC.

This chain links TRBV4-1 with TRBJ2-5; maybe TRBD2 (6 bases). Germline V CDR1 and CDR2: MGHRA, YSYEKL. Deletions cut 0 bases from V and 1 base from J, with 15 bases between. This CDR3 spans 17 amino acids. The CDR3 loop is CASSQERLAASQETQYF. Here the CDR3 DNA reads TGCGCCAGCAGCCAAGAAAGGTTAGCGGCAAGCCAAGAGACCCAGTACTTC.